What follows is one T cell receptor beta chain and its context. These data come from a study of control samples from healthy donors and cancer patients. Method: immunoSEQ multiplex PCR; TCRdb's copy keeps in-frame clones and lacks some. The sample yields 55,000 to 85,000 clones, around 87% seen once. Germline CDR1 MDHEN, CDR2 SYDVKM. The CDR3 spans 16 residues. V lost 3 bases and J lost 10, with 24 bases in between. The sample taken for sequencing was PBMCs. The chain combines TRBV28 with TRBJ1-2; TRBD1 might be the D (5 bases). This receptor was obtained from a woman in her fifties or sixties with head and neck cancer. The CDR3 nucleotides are TGTGCCAGCAGTTTCCCCCCCAGTGCAGGGCGGTCGGACTACACCTTC. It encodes CASSFPPSAGRSDYTF.